The 2 T cell receptor beta chains listed next were all sequenced from one sample in a study of OX40 agonist ivuxolimab in advanced cancers. TCRdb's table, derived via immunoSEQ multiplex PCR, lists solely in-frame clones and lacks some. The sample has about 38,000 clones; 80% to 90% are singletons. Sequencing used CD4+ or CD8+ T cells sorted from blood, obtained in a trial of the OX40 agonist ivuxolimab. These receptors came from an adult with an advanced solid tumor such as melanoma, head and neck, liver or kidney cancer.

The V gene is TRBV10-2, the J gene TRBJ2-1, with 10 bases lining up with TRBD2. This CDR3 has 15 amino acids. The trim removed 4 bases at V and 6 bases at J, leaving 6 bases unmatched. Germline loops: CDR1 WSHSY, CDR2 SAAADI. The chain's CDR3 is CASSAGTSAFNEQFF. DNA of the CDR3: TGCGCCAGCAGTGCGGGGACTAGCGCGTTCAATGAGCAGTTCTTC.

V and J are TRBV2 and TRBJ1-6; 7 nucleotides align to TRBD1. This CDR3 has 15 residues. Germline V gives CDR1 SNHLY, CDR2 FYNNEI. The V and J ends lost 10 bases and 0 bases, in that order; junction bases with no gene match: 6. The CDR3 region has the DNA TGTGCCAACCGGGGGGACAGCTCCTATAATTCACCCCTCCACTTT. Translated, it gives CANRGDSSYNSPLHF.